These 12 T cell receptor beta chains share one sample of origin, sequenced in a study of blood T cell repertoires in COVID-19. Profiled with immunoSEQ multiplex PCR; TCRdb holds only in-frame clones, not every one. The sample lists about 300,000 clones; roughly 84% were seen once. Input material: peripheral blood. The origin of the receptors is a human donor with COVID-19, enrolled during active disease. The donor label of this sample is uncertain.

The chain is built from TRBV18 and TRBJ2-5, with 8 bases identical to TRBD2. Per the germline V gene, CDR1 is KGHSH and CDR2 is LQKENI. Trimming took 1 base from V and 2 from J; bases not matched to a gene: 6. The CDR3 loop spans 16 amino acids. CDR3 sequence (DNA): TGTGCCAGCTCACCACGGGTAGCGGGGACACAAGAGACCCAGTACTTC. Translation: CASSPRVAGTQETQYF. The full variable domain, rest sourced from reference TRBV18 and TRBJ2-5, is NAGVMQNPRHLVRRRGQEARLRCSPMKGHSHVYWYRQLPEEGLKFMVYLQKENIIDESGMPKERFSAEFPKEGPSILRIQQVVRGDSAAYFCASSPRVAGTQETQYFGPGTRLLVL.

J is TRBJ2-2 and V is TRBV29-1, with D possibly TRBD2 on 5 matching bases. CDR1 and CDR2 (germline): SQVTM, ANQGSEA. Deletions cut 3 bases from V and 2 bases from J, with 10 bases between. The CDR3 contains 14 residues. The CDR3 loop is CSVDVGVNTGELFF. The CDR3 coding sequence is TGCAGCGTTGACGTGGGAGTAAACACCGGGGAGCTGTTTTTT.

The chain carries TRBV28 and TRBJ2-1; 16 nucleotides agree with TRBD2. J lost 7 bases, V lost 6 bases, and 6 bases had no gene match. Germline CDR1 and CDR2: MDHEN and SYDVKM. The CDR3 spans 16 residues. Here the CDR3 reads CASSSGTSGRANEQFF. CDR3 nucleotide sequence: TGTGCCAGCAGCTCCGGGACTAGCGGGAGGGCAAATGAGCAGTTCTTC.

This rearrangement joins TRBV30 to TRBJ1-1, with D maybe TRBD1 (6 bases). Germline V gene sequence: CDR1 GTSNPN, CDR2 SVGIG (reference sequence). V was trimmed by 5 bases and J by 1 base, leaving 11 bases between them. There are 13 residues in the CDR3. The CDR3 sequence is CAWATDRNTEAFF. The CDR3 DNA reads TGTGCCTGGGCGACGGACAGGAACACTGAAGCTTTCTTT.

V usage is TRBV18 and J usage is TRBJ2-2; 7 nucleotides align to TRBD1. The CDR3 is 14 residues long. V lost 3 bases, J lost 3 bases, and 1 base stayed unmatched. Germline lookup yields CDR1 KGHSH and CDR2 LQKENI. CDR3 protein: CASSPTGDTGELFF. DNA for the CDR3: TGTGCCAGCTCACCTACAGGGGACACCGGGGAGCTGTTTTTT.

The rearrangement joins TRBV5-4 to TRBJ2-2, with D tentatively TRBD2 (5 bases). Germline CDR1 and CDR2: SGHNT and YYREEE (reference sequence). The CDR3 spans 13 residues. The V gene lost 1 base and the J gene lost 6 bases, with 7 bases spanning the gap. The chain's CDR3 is CASSLWESGELFF. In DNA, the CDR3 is TGTGCCAGCAGCTTGTGGGAGTCCGGGGAGCTGTTTTTT.

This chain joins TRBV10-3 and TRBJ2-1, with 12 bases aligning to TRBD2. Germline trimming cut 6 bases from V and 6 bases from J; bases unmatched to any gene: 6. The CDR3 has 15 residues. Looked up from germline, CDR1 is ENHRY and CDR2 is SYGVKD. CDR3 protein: CAISSGTSGLNEQFF. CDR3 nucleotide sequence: TGTGCCATCAGCTCGGGGACTAGCGGGCTCAATGAGCAGTTCTTC.

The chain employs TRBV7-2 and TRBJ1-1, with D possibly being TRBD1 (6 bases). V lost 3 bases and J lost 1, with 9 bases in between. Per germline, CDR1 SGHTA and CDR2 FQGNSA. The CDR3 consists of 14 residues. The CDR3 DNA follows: TGTGCCAGCAGCTTTGACAGGAGGAACACTGAAGCTTTCTTT. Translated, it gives CASSFDRRNTEAFF.

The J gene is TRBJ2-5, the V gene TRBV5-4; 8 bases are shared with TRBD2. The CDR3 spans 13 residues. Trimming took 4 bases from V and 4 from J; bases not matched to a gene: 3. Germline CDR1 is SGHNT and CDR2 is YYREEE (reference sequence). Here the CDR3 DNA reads TGTGCCAGCAGCCCCGGGACTAGAGAGACCCAGTACTTC. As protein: CASSPGTRETQYF. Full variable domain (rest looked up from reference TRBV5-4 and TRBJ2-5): ETGVTQSPTHLIKTRGQQVTLRCSSQSGHNTVSWYQQALGQGPQFIFQYYREEENGRGNFPPRFSGLQFPNYSSELNVNALELDDSALYLCASSPGTRETQYFGPGTRLLVL.

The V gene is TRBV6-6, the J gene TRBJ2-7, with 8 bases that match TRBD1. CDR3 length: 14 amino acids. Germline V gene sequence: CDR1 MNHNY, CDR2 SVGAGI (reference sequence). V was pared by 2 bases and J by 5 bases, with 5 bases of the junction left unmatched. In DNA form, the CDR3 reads TGTGCCAGCAGTTACCCCGACAGGGGCCACGAGCAGTACTTC. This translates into CASSYPDRGHEQYF.

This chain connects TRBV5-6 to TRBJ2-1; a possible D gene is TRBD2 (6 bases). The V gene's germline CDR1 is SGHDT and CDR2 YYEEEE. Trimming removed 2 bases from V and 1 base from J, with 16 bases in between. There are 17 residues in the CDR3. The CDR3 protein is CASSFYWGDLSYNEQFF. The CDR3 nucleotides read TGTGCCAGCAGCTTTTATTGGGGGGACCTTTCCTACAATGAGCAGTTCTTC.

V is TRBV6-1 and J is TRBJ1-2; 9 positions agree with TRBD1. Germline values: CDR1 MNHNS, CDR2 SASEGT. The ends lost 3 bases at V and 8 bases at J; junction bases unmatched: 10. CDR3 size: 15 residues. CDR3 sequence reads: CASSDPGQGLLGYTF. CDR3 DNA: TGTGCCAGCAGTGATCCTGGACAGGGGCTACTAGGCTACACCTTC.